The clone carrying this T cell receptor (beta chain) came up a few times. The antigen is undetermined. One end of the junction does not line up with germline, which may come from a read error. The source of the sample is a study of molecular identifiers for immune sequencing clone quantification. Study observations and caveats: The share of molecules held by clones above 20 RNA copies was over 99% in effector cells and under 1% in naive cells.

This CDR3 comprises 12 residues. A CD8+CD4-CCR7+CD45RA+ phenotype served as the sorting definition for naive CD8 T cells. Listed TCR primers, together with previously described methods, were used for the bulk TCR libraries. TCRdb called the PCR reads again in MiXCR, with one record for every CDR3 protein. Of about 68,000 distinct CDR3 sequences listed, 15% to 20% were seen once; the top ten hold about 1.5%. V gene TRBV12-3 or TRBV12-4 combines with J gene TRBJ2-1; TRBD1 agrees at 8 bases. This TCR was recovered from a human donor in good health. Some libraries in this study had Jurkat cell RNA spiked in. Sample: naive CD8+ T cells from blood, with Jurkat cell RNA spiked in. As to subset: FACS-sorted CD8+CD4-CCR7+CD45RA+ naive T cells. CDR3 loop: CASSFILTGAVF. The CDR3 region has the DNA TGTGCCAGCAGTTTCATCCTGACAGGGGCAGTCTTC.